This T cell receptor (beta chain) was recorded in a study of regulatory T cells in long-lasting Graves disease. Study-level information: Newly diagnosed Graves' patients had taken antithyroid drugs under 3 months.

Described time point: newly diagnosed GD, antithyroid drugs for less than 3 months. The TCR library used RNA extracted from PBMCs. This CDR3 spans 16 amino acids. Germline lookup yields CDR1 MNHNS and CDR2 SASEGT. Trimming at V came to 6 bases and at J to 2 bases, leaving 12 bases not matched to a gene. Combining iRepertoire HTBI primers with Arm-PCR of CDR3 regions, the authors built TCR beta libraries. Each CDR3 protein gets one entry after TCRdb re-called the multiplex PCR reads with MiXCR. The sample has over 500,000 distinct CDR3 sequences; 16% are singletons. This clonotype was counted at least ten times. The sample was also reused in another study, on T cells in Graves' hyperthyroidism and ophthalmopathy.

This chain connects TRBV6-1 to TRBJ2-7, with 8 bases aligning to TRBD1. The origin of this receptor is a woman in her twenties or thirties with Graves disease. This specimen consisted of peripheral blood mononuclear cells (PBMCs), obtained at new diagnosis, from a patient treated with antithyroid drugs. This chain's CDR3 is CASSSTGQGVPYEQYF. The CDR3 region has the DNA TGTGCCAGCAGCTCAACAGGACAGGGAGTACCCTACGAGCAGTACTTC.